This T cell receptor (beta chain) was identified in a study of cytomegalovirus exposure and HLA in healthy donors. Study in general: Early released data comprised some 91 million unique TCRs from HLA-typed donors.

PCR employed 60 Vbeta and 13 Jbeta primers. Assay used: immunoSEQ multiplex PCR; TCRdb lists only in-frame clones, some missing. This sample has 240,000 or so clones, with roughly 87% found just once. Germline V gene sequence: CDR1 MNHEY, CDR2 SVGAGI. V gave up 5 bases and J gave up 5 bases; unmatched junction bases: 5. The CDR3 is 14 residues long. Points from the study as a whole: A later analysis revealed that TCR association rates differed between HLA loci, peaking at DRB1 and bottoming out at HLA-C. One variant, a missense change in DCLRE1C, was linked in a later analysis to TCR beta V- and J-gene trimming.

On this clone: What it binds is unknown.

This TCR derives from a woman in her 40s in good health and CMV-seropositive. The chain links TRBV6-5 to TRBJ2-7, with 11 bases lining up with TRBD1. Sequencing was done on a sample of PBMCs. The CDR3 nucleotides read TGTGCCAGCAGTAGGGACAGGGGGGGCCACGAGCAGTACTTC. Amino acid sequence: CASSRDRGGHEQYF.